This record looks at one T cell receptor (beta chain) sequence and its context. As yet, its antigen is unknown. These data are taken from a study of a mutant IDH1 vaccine in newly diagnosed glioma. On the study more broadly: Mean patient age was approximately 39 years; 62.5% were male and around 40% female.

The ends lost 3 bases at V and 7 bases at J; junction bases unmatched: 14. The CDR3 is 17 amino acids. Germline V lookup: CDR1 SGHTA, CDR2 FQGNSA. The method was immunoSEQ multiplex PCR; TCRdb's version includes in-frame clones alone and lacks a portion of them. Here the sample spans about 56,000 clones, about 86% being singletons. Regarding time point: week 35, safety follow-up. Every vaccination contained 300 ug of the mutant IDH1 20-mer peptide and was paired with topical imiquimod. Each tumor in the donors was a new WHO grade 3 or 4 astrocytoma, IDH1-mutant and ATRX-lost. The sample consisted of PBMCs, taken from a glioma patient whose treatment included an IDH1 peptide vaccine. The chain employs TRBV7-2 and TRBJ2-2; 7 positions agree with TRBD2. This TCR came from a man aged 35 to 55 with glioma. Written as DNA, the CDR3 is TGTGCCAGCAGCTTCGGGGCGTTGGGCGGGAGTATCGGGGAGCTGTTTTTT. Protein sequence: CASSFGALGGSIGELFF. The full variable domain, with the rest looked up from reference TRBV7-2 and TRBJ2-2, is GAGVSQSPSNKVTEKGKDVELRCDPISGHTALYWYRQSLGQGLEFLIYFQGNSAPDKSGLPSDRFSAERTGGSVSTLTIQRTQQEDSAVYLCASSFGALGGSIGELFFGEGSRLTVL.